The rows below give T cell receptor beta chains drawn from one sample of a study of blood T cells in healthy people across ages. TCRdb itself ran the 5' RACE reads through MiXCR, one entry per CDR3 protein. The sample consists of over 550,000 distinct CDR3 sequences, about 28% of them appearing once. The sample consisted of blood. These TCRs come from a woman at least 80 years old in good health. The CDR3 runs from the conserved cysteine through the conserved F or W. D genes are given only for firm matches. Size is omitted from some rows. Given values are once, few, many or a class for expanded clones.

- | - | TRBJ2-1 | TRBV28 | TGTGCCAGCAGTTCCCTTCGGGATGAGCAGTTCTTC | CASSSLRDEQFF
few | - | TRBJ1-2 | TRBV7-9 | TGTGCCAGCAGCACCGAGGGGGGGACTAACTATGGCTACACCTTC | CASSTEGGTNYGYTF
many | - | TRBJ1-2 | TRBV30 | TGTGCCTGGAGTACGGACGTTAACTATGGCTACACCTTC | CAWSTDVNYGYTF
many | - | TRBJ2-3 | TRBV11-1 | TGTGCCAGCCGAGGGTTACCAGGAGATACGCAGTATTTT | CASRGLPGDTQYF
- | - | TRBJ2-7 | TRBV6-5 | TGTGCCAGCAGTTACTTGGCCAGCCCCTACGAGCAGTACTTC | CASSYLASPYEQYF
- | - | TRBJ1-2 | TRBV29-1 | TGCAGCGTTGTCCAATCGGCGGGGCCTCTCCATGGCTACACCTTC | CSVVQSAGPLHGYTF
- | - | TRBJ2-1 | TRBV5-1 | TGCGCCAGCAGCTTGGCCGGGACTTCTTACAATGAGTGGTTCTTC | CASSLAGTSYNEWFF
many | TRBD1 | TRBJ1-4 | TRBV7-2 | TGTGCCAGCAGGATGCAGGGGGGTAATGAAAAACTGTTTTTT | CASRMQGGNEKLFF
many | TRBD1 | TRBJ2-7 | TRBV3-1 | TGTGCCAGCAGCCGTGGGACAGCTGAGCAGTACTTC | CASSRGTAEQYF
many | - | TRBJ2-7 | TRBV12-3/TRBV12-4 | TGTGCCAGCAGTCCTAGACAGGTCGGGACCTACGAGCAGTACTTC | CASSPRQVGTYEQYF
few | - | TRBJ1-6 | TRBV6-4 | TGTGCCAGCAGCATCCTATGGAATTCACCCCTCCACTTT | CASSILWNSPLHF
- | - | TRBJ1-1 | TRBV20-1 | TGCAGTGCTAGAGTTCTGGACAGATACGGGGACACTGAAGCTTTCTTT | CSARVLDRYGDTEAFF
many | TRBD1 | TRBJ2-5 | TRBV6-5 | TGTGCCAGCAGTAGCGGGACAGGGGGTTTCCAAGAGACCCAGTACTTC | CASSSGTGGFQETQYF
- | - | TRBJ2-1 | TRBV28 | TGTGCCAGCAGTTTAATTTATCTCGGGGGACAGATTTACAATGAGCAGTTCTTC | CASSLIYLGGQIYNEQFF
- | TRBD1 | TRBJ2-3 | TRBV20-1 | TGCAGTGCTCGCATGGGGGACAGGGACACAGATGCGCAGTATTTT | CSARMGDRDTDAQYF
- | - | TRBJ1-2 | TRBV6-2/TRBV6-3 | TGTGCCAGCAGTCAGGGACGTCTTACATATGATGACTACACCTTC | CASSQGRLTYDDYTF
few | - | TRBJ1-2 | TRBV5-1 | TGCGCCAGCAGCTTGGGGGTTCGGGACGGGGGCTACACCTTC | CASSLGVRDGGYTF
many | - | TRBJ1-2 | TRBV7-9 | TGTGCCAGCAGCTTAAACCGGGGGCAGAACTATGGCTACACCTTC | CASSLNRGQNYGYTF
- | - | TRBJ1-2 | TRBV28 | TGTGCCAGCAGTCCCCGAGGCCCCTCTAACCATGGCTACACCTTC | CASSPRGPSNHGYTF
- | - | TRBJ2-7 | TRBV29-1 | TGCAGCGTTGAGGGCTCCTCCTCCTACGAGCAGTACTTC | CSVEGSSSYEQYF
few | - | TRBJ2-2 | TRBV3-1 | TGTGCCAGCAGCCAAGCGACGCCCAGAAACACCGGGGAGCTGTTTTTT | CASSQATPRNTGELFF
few | - | TRBJ2-2 | TRBV30 | TGTGCCTGGAGTGTACCTGAGAACACCGGGGAGCTGTTTTTT | CAWSVPENTGELFF
- | TRBD1 | TRBJ1-5 | TRBV30 | TGTGCCTGGAGTCCTCGGGACAGGGGACTTCAGCCCCAGCATTTT | CAWSPRDRGLQPQHF
- | TRBD1 | TRBJ1-5 | TRBV5-1 | TGCGCCAGCAGCAAAGGGACAGGAGAAAATCAGCCCCAGCATTTT | CASSKGTGENQPQHF
many | TRBD1 | TRBJ2-5 | TRBV5-6 | TGTGCCAGCAGCTTGCCGGGACAGGGGGCGGAGACCCAGTACTTC | CASSLPGQGAETQYF
few | TRBD1 | TRBJ1-6 | TRBV6-5 | TGTGCCAGCACGGACAGGGCAAATTCACCCCTCCACTTT | CASTDRANSPLHF
many | TRBD1 | TRBJ2-1 | TRBV10-3 | TGTGCCATCAGTGAAAGGGGGCTTGAGCAGTTCTTC | CAISERGLEQFF
many | - | TRBJ2-5 | TRBV9 | TGTGCCAGCAGCATTTCCGGGTTGGGAGTAGAGACCCAGTACTTC | CASSISGLGVETQYF
- | - | TRBJ2-7 | TRBV13 | TGTGCCAGCAGCTTAATGGGTAAGAGCGAGCAGTACTTC | CASSLMGKSEQYF
many | - | TRBJ2-7 | TRBV5-1 | TGCGCCAGCAGCGGGCAGGGTTACGAGCAGTACTTC | CASSGQGYEQYF
many | TRBD1 | TRBJ2-7 | TRBV6-1 | TGTGCCAGCAGTGAAGCAGACAGGGGATATTACGAGCAGTACTTC | CASSEADRGYYEQYF
- | - | TRBJ2-1 | TRBV5-1 | TGCGCCAGCGGGCGAGAGTCAGGGGAGCAGTTCTTC | CASGRESGEQFF